The rows below give T cell receptor beta chains drawn from one sample of a study of T-cell memory formation after mild COVID-19. TCRdb re-derived calls from the 5' RACE reads in MiXCR, one entry per CDR3 protein. The sample shows roughly 500,000 distinct CDR3 sequences, over 20% of them seen only once. Sequences were obtained from PBMCs or a T cell subset sorted from them (not recorded which). These receptor sequences come from an adult woman who had mild COVID-19 (a few samples of this study predate the infection). Cell type and time point are not known. Both conserved end residues are part of each CDR3.

j_gene,v_gene,CDR3aa
TRBJ1-3,TRBV30,CAWSVDFISGNTIYF
TRBJ2-7,TRBV11-1,CASSRDSNYEQYF
TRBJ2-7,TRBV29-1,CSVPESKGSDEQYF
TRBJ2-1,TRBV7-2,CASSSVGASYNEQFF
TRBJ2-3,TRBV5-1,CASSLKDTQYF
TRBJ1-1,TRBV18,CASSPPSQNTEAFF
TRBJ1-1,TRBV18,CASSREARNTEAFF
TRBJ2-1,TRBV6-5,CASSNLGTSVLSSYNEQFF
TRBJ2-7,TRBV12-3/TRBV12-4,CASRRTATYEQYF
TRBJ2-1,TRBV7-7,CASSPGLAGGSHEQFF
TRBJ1-3,TRBV15,CATSRDFSGNTIYF
TRBJ2-1,TRBV7-9,CASSFGALVPGNEQFF
TRBJ1-1,TRBV12-3/TRBV12-4,CASSYLGQGRELVF
TRBJ2-7,TRBV21-1,CASSKGTGGLSYEQYF
TRBJ1-3,TRBV29-1,CSAGAYAGNTIYF
TRBJ2-7,TRBV5-1,CASSLVPGSSYEQYF
TRBJ2-7,TRBV4-2,CASSPSKGQGAEEQYF